This entry lists 26 T cell receptor beta chains sequenced from one sample in a study of T cells in Graves' hyperthyroidism and ophthalmopathy. TCR beta CDR3 regions were amplified from RNA transcripts. The HTBI set primed first-round TCR CDR3 RT-PCR. Each CDR3 protein gets one entry after TCRdb re-called the multiplex PCR reads with MiXCR. The sample includes 500,000 to 750,000 distinct CDR3 sequences, 13% to 15% of them seen just once. The sample was blood. The receptors stem from a woman under 30 with Graves' ophthalmopathy.

In its sample, this clonotype was seen many times. The CDR3 is CASEGRNQPQHF. In DNA, the CDR3 is TGTGCCAGCGAGGGGAGGAATCAGCCCCAGCATTTT. The chain carries TRBV6-1 and TRBJ1-5, with a weak D call TRBD1 (5 bases). The germline CDR1 and CDR2 sequences are MNHNS and SASEGT. The CDR3 totals 12 residues. Trimming took 8 bases from V and 4 from J, leaving 9 bases between them.

V usage is TRBV9 and J usage is TRBJ1-1; TRBD1 might be the D (6 bases). V lost 0 bases and J lost 7, with 16 bases in between. The CDR3 is 15 residues long. Germline CDR1 reads SGDLS; CDR2 reads YYNGEE. The CDR3 DNA follows: TGTGCCAGCAGCGTAGGATACGGTAGGGGGTTTGAAGCTTTCTTT. The encoded protein is CASSVGYGRGFEAFF.

This clonotype was detected ten times or more. J is TRBJ2-2 and V is TRBV28; 7 positions agree with TRBD1. Germline CDR1 is MDHEN and CDR2 is SYDVKM. Unmatched junction bases numbered 8, after V lost 7 bases and J lost 0 bases. CDR3 length: 16 residues. CDR3 nucleotide sequence: TGTGCCAGCACCCACTGGACAGGAGCGAACACCGGGGAGCTGTTTTTT. This translates into CASTHWTGANTGELFF. Drawing the rest from reference TRBV28 and TRBJ2-2, the complete variable domain is DVKVTQSSRYLVKRTGEKVFLECVQDMDHENMFWYRQDPGLGLRLIYFSYDVKMKEKGDIPEGYSVSREKKERFSLILESASTNQTSMYLCASTHWTGANTGELFFGEGSRLTVL.

For the CDR3, the DNA is TGTGCCAGCAGAGATGACAGGGCAGCTGAAAAACTGTTTTTT. Protein product: CASRDDRAAEKLFF. The V gene is TRBV25-1, the J gene TRBJ1-4; 7 bases align to TRBD1. This CDR3 has 14 residues. The germline CDR1 and CDR2 sequences are MGHDK and SYGVNS. Trimming cost V 6 bases and J 7 bases; bases outside gene matches: 8.

The rearrangement links TRBV9 to TRBJ1-6, with 8 positions matching TRBD1. V was clipped by 0 bases and J by 9 bases; unmatched bases: 5. CDR3 length: 15 residues. Germline CDR1 and CDR2: SGDLS and YYNGEE. CDR3 amino acids: CASSVDWQGASPLHF. CDR3 DNA: TGTGCCAGCAGCGTAGATTGGCAGGGGGCTTCACCCCTCCACTTT. The entire variable domain, with the rest obtained from reference TRBV9 and TRBJ1-6, is as follows: DSGVTQTPKHLITATGQRVTLRCSPRSGDLSVYWYQQSLDQGLQFLIQYYNGEERAKGNILERFSAQQFPDLHSELNLSSLELGDSALYFCASSVDWQGASPLHFGNGTRLTVT.

This clonotype was picked up a small number of times. One end of the junction fails to match germline, which may point to a read error. This sequence joins TRBV29-1 and TRBJ2-5; 12 nucleotides align to TRBD2. The CDR3 is 13 residues long. The V gene's germline CDR1 is SQVTM and CDR2 ANQGSEA. The CDR3 spells CSVSLAGGEAQYF. CDR3 DNA sequence: TGCAGCGTTTCACTAGCGGGAGGAGAGGCCCAGTACTTC.

This clonotype was found a few times. The V and J genes are TRBV7-3 and TRBJ2-1; TRBD2 matches at 7 bases. The CDR3 spans 16 residues. V lost 2 bases and J lost 7; bases outside the gene matches: 11. CDR1 and CDR2 from the germline V gene are SGHTA and FQGTGA. CDR3 sequence (DNA): TGTGCCAGCAGCTTAGTCCGGGGCGGGAGAGGGAATGAGCAGTTCTTC. Amino acids: CASSLVRGGRGNEQFF.

Worth noting for this clonotype: A much larger clone differs from this one at a single base, so this may be a read error. The chain carries TRBV20-1 and TRBJ2-1; no reliable D call. The CDR3 runs 16 residues. Germline values: CDR1 DFQATT, CDR2 SNEGSKA (reference sequence). The CDR3 sequence: CSARDARHSSYNEQLF. CDR3 DNA sequence: TGCAGTGCTAGAGATGCCCGACATTCCTCCTACAATGAGCAGCTCTTC.

There are a few counts of this clonotype. A read error is possible here, since a much larger clone lies one base away. The chain employs TRBV6-2 or TRBV6-3 and TRBJ2-1; D might be TRBD2 (5 bases). The CDR3 loop spans 16 amino acids. The germline CDR1 and CDR2 sequences are MNHEY and SVGEGT. V lost 5 bases and J lost 3, with 17 bases in between. CDR3 in DNA: TGTGCCAGCAGTGTAGCGAGTCGATCGGTCTACAATGAGCAGTTCTTC. Translated: CASSVASRSVYNEQFF.

CDR3: CASSLGRGLAGNTIYF. The CDR3 nucleotides read TGCGCCAGCAGCTTGGGAAGGGGGTTAGCTGGAAACACCATATATTTT. This chain connects TRBV5-1 to TRBJ1-3, with D tentatively TRBD1 (6 bases). Trimming cost V 0 bases and J 2 bases, with 12 bases left between them. This CDR3 comprises 16 residues. Germline V lookup: CDR1 SGHRS, CDR2 YFSETQ.

This chain joins TRBV20-1 and TRBJ2-1, with 14 bases fitting TRBD2. The V segment lost 8 bases and the J segment 10 bases; nucleotides outside the gene matches: 7. There are 13 residues in the CDR3. The V gene's germline CDR1 is DFQATT and CDR2 SNEGSKA (reference sequence). The CDR3 sequence: CSWAGLAGEEQFF. DNA for the CDR3: TGCAGTTGGGCGGGACTAGCGGGAGAGGAGCAGTTCTTC.

This clonotype has at least ten counts. V usage is TRBV9 and J usage is TRBJ2-3; TRBD1 might be the D (7 bases). CDR1 is SGDLS and CDR2 is YYNGEE in the germline V gene. There are 15 residues in the CDR3. Trimming removed 4 bases from V and 3 bases from J, with 15 bases in between. The CDR3 region is CASSFRRGLTDTQYF. CDR3 sequence (DNA): TGTGCCAGCAGCTTCAGGAGGGGGCTTACAGATACGCAGTATTTT.

This clonotype was seen a few times. This chain links TRBV3-1 with TRBJ1-1, with a tentative D call TRBD1 (6 bases). Germline V gene data show CDR1 as LGHDT and CDR2 as YNNKEL (reference sequence). Trimming cost V 0 bases and J 7 bases, with 18 bases left between them. The CDR3 is 16 residues long. CDR3 residues: CASSQEMGQGLGEAFF. CDR3 nucleotide sequence: TGTGCCAGCAGCCAAGAAATGGGGCAGGGGTTGGGTGAAGCTTTCTTT.

This clonotype has a count of ten or more. V is TRBV2 and J is TRBJ2-2; no definite D call. Looked up from germline, CDR1 is SNHLY and CDR2 is FYNNEI. Trimming removed 7 bases at V and 4 bases at J, with 13 bases between. The CDR3 is 14 amino acids. CDR3 sequence: CASTSDQFTGELFF. The CDR3 DNA sequence: TGTGCCAGCACCTCGGACCAATTCACCGGGGAGCTGTTTTTT.

This clonotype was recorded at least ten times. The chain couples TRBV18 to TRBJ2-5; 7 bases match TRBD2. This CDR3 is built from 16 residues. Germline lookup yields CDR1 KGHSH and CDR2 LQKENI. V was pared by 2 bases and J by 4 bases, with 10 bases of the junction left unmatched. CDR3 region: CASSPWTRAGLETQYF. CDR3 in DNA: TGTGCCAGCTCACCATGGACTAGGGCGGGACTAGAGACCCAGTACTTC.

V usage is TRBV20-1 and J usage is TRBJ2-3, with a possible D match to TRBD2 (7 bases). CDR1 is DFQATT, CDR2 SNEGSKA, per germline (reference sequence). The CDR3 has 16 residues. V was clipped by 0 bases and J by 7 bases, with 20 bases between them. The CDR3 reads CSARDWTRGGINTQYF. The CDR3 nucleotides read TGCAGTGCTAGAGACTGGACTAGGGGGGGGATAAATACGCAGTATTTT.

In its sample, this clonotype was seen a few times. The rearrangement joins TRBV30 to TRBJ2-1; no firm D call. The CDR3 is made up of 11 amino acids. V was pared by 1 base and J by 8 bases, with 6 bases between. Looked up from germline, CDR1 is GTSNPN and CDR2 is SVGIG (reference sequence). Here the CDR3 DNA reads TGTGCCTGGAGTGCCGAGGATGAGCAGTTCTTC. Translated: CAWSAEDEQFF.

This clonotype appeared a few times. V and J are TRBV6-2 or TRBV6-3 and TRBJ2-3; TRBD2 matches at 13 bases. This CDR3 has 17 residues. Looked up from germline, CDR1 is MNHEY and CDR2 is SVGEGT. The junction had 7 bases not matched to a gene; V was cut back by 6 bases and J by 1 base. CDR3 residues: CASSFGTSGIRTDTQYF. DNA for the CDR3: TGTGCCAGCAGCTTCGGGACTAGCGGGATCCGCACAGATACGCAGTATTTT.

This clonotype was seen ten or more times. J is TRBJ1-2 and V is TRBV3-1, with unresolved D. Germline V gives CDR1 LGHDT, CDR2 YNNKEL (reference sequence). The CDR3 has 15 amino acids. Between the trimmed V and J ends, which lost 6 bases and 7 bases, there was a span of 21 bases. CDR3 in amino acids: CASSNSPKGYSGYTF. CDR3 coding DNA: TGTGCCAGCAGTAATAGCCCTAAGGGCTACTCTGGCTACACCTTC.

This clonotype has ten or more counts. The rearrangement uses TRBV6-6 and TRBJ2-7; TRBD2 is a possible D gene (6 bases). The CDR3 covers 16 residues. Germline V lookup: CDR1 MNHNY, CDR2 SVGAGI (reference sequence). V lost 0 bases and J lost 2, with 14 bases in between. CDR3 DNA sequence: TGTGCCAGCAGTTACTCGCCGGGACTGCGAACCTACGAGCAGTACTTC. Encoded protein: CASSYSPGLRTYEQYF.

This clonotype was seen repeatedly, ten times or more. This chain uses TRBV7-9 with TRBJ2-7; D is uncertain. The length of the CDR3 is 13 residues. In germline, CDR1 is SEHNR, CDR2 FQNEAQ (reference sequence). Trimming stripped 2 bases from V and 5 bases from J, with 10 bases between. CDR3 protein: CASSLWMSDEQYF. The DNA of the CDR3 is TGTGCCAGCAGCTTATGGATGTCGGACGAGCAGTACTTC.

The J gene is TRBJ2-5, the V gene TRBV20-1; D might be TRBD2 (6 bases). The CDR3 spans 13 residues. Trimming removed 4 bases from V and 5 bases from J, with 14 bases in between. In germline, CDR1 is DFQATT, CDR2 SNEGSKA (reference sequence). CDR3 bases: TGCAGTGCTATCGGTCAGCGGGCGGAGACCCAGTACTTC. It specifies CSAIGQRAETQYF.

This clonotype has a count of ten or more. The genes are TRBV2 and TRBJ2-1, with D possibly TRBD1 on 6 matching bases. Deletions cut 3 bases from V and 6 bases from J, with 6 bases between. Germline V gives CDR1 SNHLY, CDR2 FYNNEI. The CDR3 is 12 amino acids. The CDR3 loop reads CASSEDSNEQFF. The DNA of the CDR3 is TGTGCCAGCAGTGAGGACAGCAATGAGCAGTTCTTC.

The chain is built from TRBV12-3 or TRBV12-4 and TRBJ1-5, with unresolved D. The V gene lost 7 bases and the J gene lost 3 bases, with 16 bases spanning the gap. This CDR3 spans 15 amino acids. CDR3 DNA: TGTGCCAGCACCAAGGGAGGGCACCTCAATCAGCCCCAGCATTTT. As protein: CASTKGGHLNQPQHF.

This clonotype was counted a few times. The chain employs TRBV12-3 or TRBV12-4 and TRBJ2-4; no reliable D call. The CDR3 consists of 11 residues. V lost 3 bases and J lost 15, with 12 bases in between. The DNA for the CDR3 is TGTGCCAGCAGTTTTGGGATGCTTTTGTACTTC. It encodes CASSFGMLLYF.

There are many counts of this clonotype. The gene calls are TRBV11-3 and TRBJ1-1, with D unresolved. Germline CDR1 and CDR2: SGHNT and YENEEA. CDR3 length: 15 residues. V lost 5 bases to trimming and J lost 1 base, with 14 bases between them. The CDR3 region is CASSGPRLQNTEAFF. In DNA, the CDR3 is TGTGCCAGCAGCGGCCCCAGGTTACAGAACACTGAAGCTTTCTTT.